This entry lists 29 T cell receptor beta chains sequenced from one sample in a study of T-cell memory formation after mild COVID-19. TCRdb re-called the 5' RACE reads through MiXCR, storing one row per CDR3 protein. Among about 560,000 distinct CDR3 sequences, roughly 18% were seen once, and the ten largest hold approximately 12%. Sequencing was carried out using PBMCs or a T cell subset sorted from them (not recorded which). Receptor source: an adult woman who had mild COVID-19 (a few samples of this study predate the infection). Cell type and time point are not known.

This rearrangement joins TRBV5-1 to TRBJ2-7; the D gene is possibly TRBD2 (6 bases). The CDR3 extends over 15 amino acids. V lost 7 bases, J lost 1 base, and 18 bases lay in between. The V gene's germline CDR1 is SGHRS and CDR2 YFSETQ. CDR3 sequence reads: CASSLWWGDSYEQYF. The CDR3 DNA is TGCGCCAGCTCCCTGTGGTGGGGGGATTCCTACGAGCAGTACTTC.

The genes are TRBV5-1 and TRBJ1-1, with TRBD1 matching 9 bases. Germline V gives CDR1 SGHRS, CDR2 YFSETQ. This CDR3 is built from 16 residues. V lost 0 bases to trimming and J lost 1 base; unmatched junction nucleotides: 4. The CDR3 protein is CASSLDRGRKNTEAFF. The CDR3, as DNA: TGCGCCAGCAGCTTGGACAGGGGGCGGAAGAACACTGAAGCTTTCTTT.

The rearrangement joins TRBV5-6 to TRBJ2-5; TRBD1 aligns across 11 bases. Germline CDR1 is SGHDT and CDR2 is YYEEEE. The CDR3 runs 16 residues. V was pared by 0 bases and J by 4 bases, with 5 bases of the junction left unmatched. CDR3 loop: CASSLAAGTGGETQYF. DNA of the CDR3: TGTGCCAGCAGCTTGGCCGCCGGGACAGGGGGAGAGACCCAGTACTTC.

Only a few counts were recorded for this clonotype. This chain joins TRBV23-1 and TRBJ2-2, with D perhaps being TRBD1 or TRBD2 (6 bases each). TRBV23-1 is recorded as an ORF, its role being uncertain. Trimming removed 11 bases at V and 5 bases at J, with 21 bases between. The length of the CDR3 is 15 residues. The CDR3 bases are TGCGCCGGACCCGGCGGGGCGAGGGGGACCGGGGAGCTGTTTTTT. Its translation is CAGPGGARGTGELFF.

A few counts support this clonotype. The chain joins TRBV6-5 to TRBJ2-2; D possibly corresponds to TRBD2 (6 bases). The CDR3 runs to 17 residues. CDR1 and CDR2 from the germline V gene are MNHEY and SVGAGI. Trimming removed 2 bases at V and 4 bases at J, with 17 bases between. As DNA, the CDR3 is TGTGCCAGCAGTTACCCCGCGGGGCAGGTTAGCACCGGGGAGCTGTTTTTT. Its translation is CASSYPAGQVSTGELFF.

This chain joins TRBV5-1 and TRBJ2-7; TRBD2 aligns across 7 bases. The germline V gene has CDR1 SGHRS and CDR2 YFSETQ. Trimming cost V 0 bases and J 2 bases; bases outside gene matches: 11. This CDR3 comprises 17 residues. The CDR3 spells CASSLARTSLTPYEQYF. CDR3 bases: TGCGCCAGCAGCTTGGCCCGGACTAGTTTAACCCCCTACGAGCAGTACTTC.

The chain is built from TRBV12-3 or TRBV12-4 and TRBJ1-5; the D is unclear. The CDR3 has 12 amino acids. V was shortened by 5 bases and J by 7 bases, with 9 bases between the two germline ends. The CDR3 DNA is TGTGCCAGCAGTGTGGGGTCCCAGCCCCAGCATTTT. Its translation: CASSVGSQPQHF.

V and J are TRBV7-9 and TRBJ1-6; 8 bases fit TRBD1. The CDR3 has 17 amino acids. Germline-derived CDR1 and CDR2 are SEHNR and FQNEAQ (reference sequence). The junction had 12 bases not matched to a gene; V was cut back by 4 bases and J by 7 bases. Here the CDR3 reads CASSSPSGTGRNSPLHF. The CDR3 nucleotides read TGTGCCAGCAGCTCTCCTTCTGGGACAGGACGCAATTCACCCCTCCACTTT.

In this sample, this clonotype turned up a few times. The chain joins TRBV6-2 or TRBV6-3 to TRBJ2-7; 8 nucleotides match TRBD2. CDR3 length equals 15 residues. Germline V lookup: CDR1 MNHEY, CDR2 SVGEGT. Trimming removed 6 bases from V and 5 bases from J; junction bases left unmatched: 12. CDR3 DNA sequence: TGTGCCAGCAGCACATACAGCGGGAGATCCGACGAGCAGTACTTC. This gives the protein CASSTYSGRSDEQYF.

The chain links TRBV7-9 to TRBJ2-5, with TRBD2 as a possible D gene (6 bases). The CDR3 is 13 residues long. Germline V CDR1 and CDR2: SEHNR, FQNEAQ (reference sequence). Trimming took off 6 bases at V and 4 bases at J, with 12 bases between the two ends. The CDR3 protein is CASSTRGGETQYF. The CDR3 DNA is TGTGCCAGCAGTACGCGGGGTGGAGAGACCCAGTACTTC.

This clonotype was counted between two and nine times. This rearrangement joins TRBV5-4 to TRBJ2-3, with 10 bases matching TRBD2. The CDR3 runs to 17 residues. Trimming took 2 bases from V and 8 from J; bases not matched to a gene: 14. Per the germline V gene, CDR1 is SGHNT and CDR2 is YYREEE (reference sequence). CDR3 DNA sequence: TGTGCCAGCAGCTTATTGACACTAGCGGGACCTACCGGTACGCAGTATTTT. The encoded protein is CASSLLTLAGPTGTQYF.

The V call is TRBV5-5, the J call TRBJ1-4; 9 bases are a match to TRBD1. CDR1 and CDR2 from the germline V gene are SGHKS and YYEKEE (reference sequence). Trimming cost V 2 bases and J 3 bases; bases outside gene matches: 11. This CDR3 has 18 amino acids. CDR3 amino acids: CASSLRGTGKVANEKLFF. Here the CDR3 DNA reads TGTGCCAGCAGCTTACGCGGGACAGGGAAGGTGGCTAATGAAAAACTGTTTTTT. Looking up the rest from reference TRBV5-5 and TRBJ1-4 gives the full variable domain: DAGVTQSPTHLIKTRGQQVTLRCSPISGHKSVSWYQQVLGQGPQFIFQYYEKEERGRGNFPDRFSARQFPNYSSELNVNALLLGDSALYLCASSLRGTGKVANEKLFFGSGTQLSVL.

J is TRBJ2-1 and V is TRBV20-1, with D tentatively TRBD2 (7 bases). Trimming stripped 6 bases from V and 9 bases from J, with 24 bases between. The germline V gene encodes CDR1 DFQATT and CDR2 SNEGSKA (reference sequence). CDR3 length equals 15 residues. DNA of the CDR3: TGCAGTGCCCCCAGAGGGGGGGCCCCCCAGGGTGAGCAGTTCTTC. It codes for CSAPRGGAPQGEQFF.

This clonotype turned up a few times. V is TRBV6-2 or TRBV6-3 and J is TRBJ2-2; D gene unclear. The CDR3 covers 14 residues. The germline CDR1 and CDR2 sequences are MNHEY and SVGEGT. V shed 2 bases and J shed 5 bases, with 9 bases lying between them. Here the CDR3 DNA reads TGTGCCAGCAGTTACGCCCTGGGGACCGGGGAGCTGTTTTTT. Encoded protein: CASSYALGTGELFF.

This sequence joins TRBV4-1 and TRBJ2-3; 7 bases agree with TRBD2. The CDR3 is 15 amino acids. V was pared by 3 bases and J by 5 bases, with 8 bases of the junction left unmatched. The V gene's germline CDR1 is MGHRA and CDR2 YSYEKL. CDR3 sequence reads: CASSQRGLIGDTQYF. The CDR3 bases are TGCGCCAGCAGCCAGAGGGGACTAATTGGAGATACGCAGTATTTT.

The genes are TRBV12-3 or TRBV12-4 and TRBJ2-7; the D is unclear. With 5 bases removed from V and 9 bases from J, the gap between germline ends came to 11 bases. The length of the CDR3 is 11 residues. The DNA for the CDR3 is TGTGCCAGCAGTAGGAGCTCAGGGCAGTACTTC. This sequence encodes CASSRSSGQYF.

This clonotype was counted a few times. This rearrangement joins TRBV10-3 to TRBJ1-2, with 7 bases lining up with TRBD1. Germline CDR1 ENHRY, CDR2 SYGVKD. The CDR3 runs to 13 residues. The J segment lost 10 bases and the V segment lost 5 bases, leaving 10 bases of the junction unmatched. The DNA for the CDR3 is TGTGCCATCAGTACAGGGGCGCCTATTGACTACACCTTC. Translation gives CAISTGAPIDYTF.

The chain is built from TRBV4-2 and TRBJ2-1; the match to TRBD2 covers 12 bases. The CDR3 spans 16 residues. V dropped 3 bases and J dropped 0; count of bases not matched to a gene: 0. The germline gives CDR1 LGHNA, CDR2 YNFKEQ. The CDR3 here is CASSQTSGSSYNEQFF. For the CDR3, the DNA is TGTGCCAGCAGCCAGACTAGCGGGAGCTCCTACAATGAGCAGTTCTTC.

Only a few counts were recorded for this clonotype. This CDR3 is CASSEFGGVSSYEQYF. CDR3 DNA: TGTGCCAGCAGTGAATTCGGCGGGGTTAGCTCCTACGAGCAGTACTTC. The chain links TRBV25-1 to TRBJ2-7; a possible D gene is TRBD2 (6 bases). This CDR3 has 16 residues. The germline V gene encodes CDR1 MGHDK and CDR2 SYGVNS. V was trimmed by 1 base and J by 0 bases, leaving 13 bases between them.

This clonotype was counted only a few times. The CDR3 DNA follows: TGTGCCAGCAGCTTCTCCATAGCACGGGCGAACTACGAGCAGTACTTC. Residues: CASSFSIARANYEQYF. This sequence joins TRBV7-8 and TRBJ2-7; D gene unclear. The CDR3 totals 16 residues. V shed 3 bases and J shed 3 bases, with 18 bases lying between them. Germline V gene data show CDR1 as SGHVS and CDR2 as FQNEAQ.

The V call is TRBV5-6, the J call TRBJ2-1; 9 bases line up with TRBD1. The V gene's germline CDR1 is SGHDT and CDR2 YYEEEE. CDR3 size: 16 residues. The J segment lost 2 bases and the V segment lost 5 bases, leaving 8 bases of the junction unmatched. The CDR3, as DNA: TGTGCCAGCAGGGTAAGTGGGACAGGGACCTACAATGAGCAGTTCTTC. The encoded protein is CASRVSGTGTYNEQFF.

The genes are TRBV5-6 and TRBJ2-4; D not resolved. The V gene's germline CDR1 is SGHDT and CDR2 YYEEEE. V dropped 3 bases and J dropped 6 bases, with 13 bases sitting between them. This CDR3 has 14 amino acids. CDR3 sequence reads: CASSSPGWGNIQYF. The CDR3 nucleotides read TGTGCCAGCAGCTCCCCTGGATGGGGAAACATTCAGTACTTC.

This chain connects TRBV9 to TRBJ2-2; D gene unclear. V was shortened by 2 bases and J by 7 bases, with 6 bases between the two germline ends. Germline lookup yields CDR1 SGDLS and CDR2 YYNGEE. The CDR3 contains 12 residues. CDR3 sequence (DNA): TGTGCCAGCAGCGTTGTCCGCGGGGAGCTGTTTTTT. Protein: CASSVVRGELFF.

This chain connects TRBV24-1 to TRBJ2-1, with 14 bases that match TRBD2. Germline-derived CDR1 and CDR2 are KGHDR and SFDVKD. With V trimmed by 3 bases and J by 5 bases, 17 bases remained unmatched. The CDR3 extends over 21 amino acids. The CDR3 DNA sequence: TGTGCCACCAGTGATGAAAGACTAGCGGGAGGGCCGAGCCTCTATAACAATGAGCAGTTCTTC. As protein: CATSDERLAGGPSLYNNEQFF.

The V gene is TRBV11-3, the J gene TRBJ2-1; D is uncertain. Trimming stripped 2 bases from V and 2 bases from J, with 7 bases between. Per germline, CDR1 SGHNT and CDR2 YENEEA. The length of the CDR3 is 14 residues. The CDR3 DNA reads TGTGCCAGCAGCTTAAGGGCACCCTACAATGAGCAGTTCTTC. Protein: CASSLRAPYNEQFF.

This clonotype showed up just a few times. The chain carries TRBV3-1 and TRBJ2-3; 11 nucleotides match TRBD2. CDR1 is LGHDT and CDR2 is YNNKEL in the germline V gene (reference sequence). CDR3 length equals 16 residues. V dropped 0 bases and J dropped 3; count of bases not matched to a gene: 2. The CDR3 region is CASSQESSGRTDTQYF. DNA of the CDR3: TGTGCCAGCAGCCAAGAGTCTAGCGGGAGGACAGATACGCAGTATTTT.

This clonotype was counted ten times or more. The chain uses TRBV7-8 and TRBJ2-7, with D uncertain. Trimming pared 5 bases from V and 0 bases from J, leaving 8 bases between. Germline CDR1 SGHVS, CDR2 FQNEAQ. The CDR3 is 13 residues long. The CDR3 bases are TGTGCCAGCAGCCGAGCTAGCTCCTACGAGCAGTACTTC. Residues: CASSRASSYEQYF. The whole variable domain, filled in from reference TRBV7-8 and TRBJ2-7, reads GAGVSQSPRYKVAKRGQDVALRCDPISGHVSLFWYQQALGQGPEFLTYFQNEAQLDKSGLPSDRFFAERPEGSVSTLKIQRTQQEDSAVYLCASSRASSYEQYFGPGTRLTVT.

This clonotype was seen repeatedly, ten times or more. This chain links TRBV12-3 or TRBV12-4 with TRBJ2-2; D possibly corresponds to TRBD1 (5 bases). V lost 3 bases, J lost 8 bases, and 19 bases lay in between. The CDR3 has 16 amino acids. CDR3 residues: CASSFGSTEFRGELFF. CDR3 DNA: TGTGCCAGCAGTTTCGGGTCGACAGAGTTCAGGGGGGAGCTGTTTTTT.

The chain joins TRBV20-1 to TRBJ2-1; 12 bases are a match to TRBD2. With 2 bases clipped from V and 8 bases from J, the junction kept 13 bases outside the gene matches. Germline values: CDR1 DFQATT, CDR2 SNEGSKA (reference sequence). The CDR3 sequence is 17 residues long. The CDR3: CSARTLAGGPELDEQFF. CDR3 nucleotides: TGCAGTGCTAGAACTCTAGCGGGGGGGCCGGAATTGGATGAGCAGTTCTTC.